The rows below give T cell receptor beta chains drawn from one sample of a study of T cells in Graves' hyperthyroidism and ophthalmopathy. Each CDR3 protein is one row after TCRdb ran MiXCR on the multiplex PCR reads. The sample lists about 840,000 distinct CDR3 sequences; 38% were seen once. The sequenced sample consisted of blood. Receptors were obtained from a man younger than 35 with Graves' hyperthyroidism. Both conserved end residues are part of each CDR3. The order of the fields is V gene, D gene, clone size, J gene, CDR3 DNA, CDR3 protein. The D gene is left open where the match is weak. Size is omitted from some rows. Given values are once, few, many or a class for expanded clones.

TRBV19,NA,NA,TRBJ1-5,TGTGCCAGTAGTATTCAAACCAGGGGTCTGGGGCAGCCCCAGCATTTT,CASSIQTRGLGQPQHF
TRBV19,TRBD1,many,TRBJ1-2,TGTGCCAGCCAGGGGGCAGACTATGGCTACACCTTC,CASQGADYGYTF
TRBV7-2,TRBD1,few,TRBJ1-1,TGTGCCAGCAGCCAGACAGGGGGCTTGAACACTGAAGCTTTCTTT,CASSQTGGLNTEAFF
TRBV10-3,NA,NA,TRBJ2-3,TGTGCCATCAGTGATCACGGACGGGGCACTGATACGCAGTATTTT,CAISDHGRGTDTQYF
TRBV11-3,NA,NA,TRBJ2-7,TGTGCCAGCAGCTTATGGTCTGGCGGGGGCACGGCATTCGAGCAGTACTTC,CASSLWSGGGTAFEQYF
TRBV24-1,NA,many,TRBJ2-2,TGTGCCACCAGTGATTTGCAAGCGGAGACGAACACCGGGGAGCTGTTTTTT,CATSDLQAETNTGELFF
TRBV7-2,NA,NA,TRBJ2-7,TGTGCCAGCAGCTCCCGGGACCTAAACTCCTACGAGCAGTACTTC,CASSSRDLNSYEQYF
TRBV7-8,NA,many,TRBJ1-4,TGTGCCAGCAGCCCCGGGGGGGCCAGTGAAAAACTGTTTTTT,CASSPGGASEKLFF
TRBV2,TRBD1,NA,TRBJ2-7,TGTGCCCGACAGGGGGTTGGCGAGCAGTACTTC,CARQGVGEQYF
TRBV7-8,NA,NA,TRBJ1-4,TGTGCCAGCAGCGGTAGCCGGGGGCGGTTT,CASSGSRGRF
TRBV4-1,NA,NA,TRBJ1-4,TGCGCCAGCAGCCCACCCTCCGGGACGTATAATGAAAAACTGTTTTTT,CASSPPSGTYNEKLFF
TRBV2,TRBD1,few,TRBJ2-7,TGTGCCAGCGCCTCCACAGGGGGCGCGGACGAGCAGTACTTC,CASASTGGADEQYF
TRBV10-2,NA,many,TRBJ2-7,TGCGCCAGCAGTGAGTCGATCGGGAAAGGGGTCGCCTACGAGCAGTACTTC,CASSESIGKGVAYEQYF
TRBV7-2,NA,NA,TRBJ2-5,TGTGCCAGCAGCCGGGGGCTTAAGGTAGAGACCCAGTACTTC,CASSRGLKVETQYF
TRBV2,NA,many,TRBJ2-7,TGTGCCAGCGGAGACAGGAATGCCTACGAGCAGTACTTC,CASGDRNAYEQYF
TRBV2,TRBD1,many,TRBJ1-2,TGTGCCAGCAGGGGGGACAGCCCCTATGGCTACACCTTC,CASRGDSPYGYTF
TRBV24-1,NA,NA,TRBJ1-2,TGTGCCAGCGTTCCACGGGGCGGATATAACTATGGCTACACCTTC,CASVPRGGYNYGYTF
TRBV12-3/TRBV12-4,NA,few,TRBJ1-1,TGTGCCAGCAGCTACGCCATGAACACTGAAGCTTTCTTT,CASSYAMNTEAFF
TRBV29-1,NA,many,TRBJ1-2,TGCAGCGGCCTACCTGAGGGTACAGATGGCTACACCTTC,CSGLPEGTDGYTF
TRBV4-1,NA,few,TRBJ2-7,TGCGCCAGCAGCCAACTTGGCCGTTACTACGAGCAGTACTTC,CASSQLGRYYEQYF
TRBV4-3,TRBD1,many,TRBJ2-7,TGCGCCAGCAGCCGCGATAAAACAGGGGACTACGAGCAGTACTTC,CASSRDKTGDYEQYF
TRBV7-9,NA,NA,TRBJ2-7,TGTGCCAGCAGCTTAGCGGAACCCCCGGTCGAGCAGTACTTC,CASSLAEPPVEQYF
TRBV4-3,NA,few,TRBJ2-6,TGCGCCAGCAGCCAAGGGGGAAGCGAGAGCTCTGGGGCCAACGTCCTGACTTTC,CASSQGGSESSGANVLTF
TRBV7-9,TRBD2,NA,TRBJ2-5,TGTGCCAGCAGCCCCGGGGGGGCGACCCAGTACTTC,CASSPGGATQYF
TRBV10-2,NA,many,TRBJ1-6,TGCGCCAGCAGTCACAGCCCAGGAGATTCACCCCTCCACTTT,CASSHSPGDSPLHF
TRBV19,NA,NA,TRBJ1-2,TGTGCCAGTAATTCGCAGGGGTACGATGGCTACACCTTC,CASNSQGYDGYTF
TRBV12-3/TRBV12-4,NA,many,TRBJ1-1,TGTGCCAGCAGCTCCAGGGTGGACACTGAAGCTTTCTTT,CASSSRVDTEAFF
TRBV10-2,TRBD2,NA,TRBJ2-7,TGCGCCAGCAGTGAAGCGGGGGTATCTACCCCCTACGAGCAGTACTTC,CASSEAGVSTPYEQYF
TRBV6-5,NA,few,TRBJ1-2,TGTGCCAGCACGGTAGGCCCGAACTATGGCTACACCTTC,CASTVGPNYGYTF
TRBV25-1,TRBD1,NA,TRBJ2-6,TGTGCCAGCCCGGACAGGGCCCTCTCTGGGGCCAACGTCCTGACTTTC,CASPDRALSGANVLTF
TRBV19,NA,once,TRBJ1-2,TGTGCCAGTAGCGGCGAGTCAGGGAATGGCTACACCTTC,CASSGESGNGYTF
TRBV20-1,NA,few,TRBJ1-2,TGCAGTGCTCCAACAACCACAGGATTTAACTATGGCTACACCTTC,CSAPTTTGFNYGYTF
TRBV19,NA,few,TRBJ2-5,TGTGCCAGTAAACCCTCCAGACAGGATCCCCAAGAGACCCAGTACTTC,CASKPSRQDPQETQYF
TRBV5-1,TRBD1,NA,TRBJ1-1,TGCGCCAGCAGCTTGGAAGGACAGGCCACGACTGAAGCTTTCTTT,CASSLEGQATTEAFF
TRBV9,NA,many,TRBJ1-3,TGTGCCAGCAGCGGTCTTGAAAACACCATATATTTT,CASSGLENTIYF
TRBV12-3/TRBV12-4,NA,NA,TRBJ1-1,TGCGCCAGCAGTTTTCGACAGATGGACACTGAAGCTTTCTTT,CASSFRQMDTEAFF
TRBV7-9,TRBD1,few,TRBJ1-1,TGTGCCAGCAGCTTATCTTGGACAGGGGGCTTGATTGAAGCTTTCTTT,CASSLSWTGGLIEAFF
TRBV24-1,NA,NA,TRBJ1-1,TGTGCCACCAGCAGTTTTAGGGGGAGCACTGAAGCTTTCTTT,CATSSFRGSTEAFF
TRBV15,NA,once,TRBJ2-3,TGTGCCACCAGCAGGGCGGGTGGGCTACTCAGCACAGATACGCAGTATTTT,CATSRAGGLLSTDTQYF
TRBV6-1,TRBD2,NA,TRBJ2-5,TGTGCCAGCAGCCTACTAGCGGGGGGGTATCGGGAGACCCAGTACTTC,CASSLLAGGYRETQYF
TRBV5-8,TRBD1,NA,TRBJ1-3,TGTGCCAGCAGCTTTACACCGGGACAGCCTGGAAACACCATATATTTT,CASSFTPGQPGNTIYF
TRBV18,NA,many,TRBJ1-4,TGTGCCAGCAGCCCCCTCGGTGAAAAACTGTTTTTT,CASSPLGEKLFF
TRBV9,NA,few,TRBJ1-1,TGCGCCAGCAGCCAGGAGATGGTGAACACTGAAGCTTTCTTT,CASSQEMVNTEAFF
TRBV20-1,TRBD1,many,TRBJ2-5,TGCAGTGCTAGAGGGGCAGGGGGATGGGAGACCCAGTACTTC,CSARGAGGWETQYF
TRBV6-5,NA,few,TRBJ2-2,TGTGCCAGCAGTCTCGACACCCACACCGGGGAGCTGTTTTTT,CASSLDTHTGELFF
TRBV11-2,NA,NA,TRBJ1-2,TGTGCCAGCAGCCCTCTTAGGGATACCTATGGCTACACCTTC,CASSPLRDTYGYTF
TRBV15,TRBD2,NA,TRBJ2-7,TGTGCCACCAGCAGGATGCGGGGGGGGACCTACGAGCAGTACTTC,CATSRMRGGTYEQYF
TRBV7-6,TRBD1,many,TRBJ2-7,TGTGCCAGCAGCTTAGGGGGACAGGGCCGGGAGCAGTACTTC,CASSLGGQGREQYF
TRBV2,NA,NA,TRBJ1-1,TGTGCCAGCAGGGACAGCGCGAACACTGAAGCTTTCTTT,CASRDSANTEAFF
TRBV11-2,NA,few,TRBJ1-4,TGTGCCAGCAGTTTCGAAAGGGCACTGTTTTTT,CASSFERALFF